This T cell receptor (beta chain) was retrieved from a study of cytomegalovirus exposure and HLA in healthy donors. PCR employed 60 Vbeta and 13 Jbeta primers. Profiling relied on immunoSEQ multiplex PCR, and the TCRdb table lists in-frame clones only, not all of them. The sample yields some 150,000 clones, around three quarters seen once. Germline CDR1 reads SGHNT; CDR2 reads YYREEE (reference sequence). CDR3 length: 19 amino acids. J lost 7 bases, V lost 2 bases, and 21 bases had no gene match. The sequencing input was PBMCs. The rearrangement uses TRBV5-4 and TRBJ2-3; TRBD2 matches at 8 bases. This TCR was sampled from a man aged 25-45 years in good health and CMV-seropositive. CDR3 region: CASSLLTQPRGGPLYTQYF. The CDR3 bases are TGTGCCAGCAGCTTACTAACCCAGCCCCGGGGGGGGCCCTTGTATACGCAGTATTTT.